The 4 T cell receptor beta chains below come from one sample, sequenced in a study of shared clonotypes between healthy human individuals. TCRdb keeps only in-frame clones here, not all; method: immunoSEQ multiplex PCR. Among approximately 1.4 million clones listed, 95% to 99% were seen once. Source material: naive CD4+ T cells sorted from blood. Sample subset: CD45RA+ positively selected. These receptor sequences come from a man aged 30-40 years in good health.

The rearrangement links TRBV6-1 to TRBJ2-7; D might be TRBD2 (6 bases). Germline V gene lookup returns CDR1 MNHNS and CDR2 SASEGT. There are 15 residues in the CDR3. Trimming removed 5 bases at V and 6 bases at J, with 20 bases between. CDR3 protein: CASSKTGTLGGEQYF. CDR3 DNA sequence: TGTGCCAGCAGTAAAACCGGGACTCTGGGAGGCGAGCAGTACTTC.

The rearrangement joins TRBV19 to TRBJ2-5, with D possibly TRBD2 on 6 matching bases. V gave up 2 bases and J gave up 0 bases, with 7 bases separating them. The germline gives CDR1 LNHDA, CDR2 SQIVND (reference sequence). The CDR3 has 14 residues. The CDR3 nucleotides are TGTGCCAGTAGTATAAGCGGGTACCAAGAGACCCAGTACTTC. This encodes CASSISGYQETQYF.

For this clone: Distinct nucleotide sequences in the sample also encode this CDR3. The chain employs TRBV18 and TRBJ2-5, with a weak D call TRBD2 (5 bases). The CDR3 totals 14 residues. V was trimmed by 3 bases and J by 1 base, leaving 9 bases between them. CDR1 is KGHSH, CDR2 LQKENI, per germline. CDR3 nucleotide sequence: TGTGCCAGCTCACCCGGGGTTTCCCAAGAGACCCAGTACTTC. Protein product: CASSPGVSQETQYF.

The chain is built from TRBV27 and TRBJ2-7; tentatively, D is TRBD1 (5 bases). Trimming took off 3 bases at V and 5 bases at J, with 20 bases between the two ends. Germline V gene data show CDR1 as MNHEY and CDR2 as SMNVEV (reference sequence). The CDR3 runs to 16 residues. CDR3 coding DNA: TGTGCCAGCAGTTTGGTTGGGGCAGCACCTACCAACGAGCAGTACTTC. Amino acid sequence: CASSLVGAAPTNEQYF.